The rows below give T cell receptor beta chains drawn from one sample of a study of T cell repertoires in cytomegalovirus infection. TCRdb used MiXCR to reprocess the reads, holding one entry per CDR3 protein. The profile covers 100,000 to 150,000 distinct CDR3 sequences, with more than 20% appearing a single time and roughly 33% taken by the ten largest. These receptors have no identified antigens. Sequences were obtained from PBMCs, sequenced either directly or after in vitro stimulation (not recorded which). These TCRs come from a human donor in good health (CMV status not recorded). Some clones in this sample may be carry-over from other donors' samples. Each CDR3 is given with its conserved first and last residue. D genes are given only for firm matches. A clone size is listed for some rows: how often the clone was seen (once, few, many), or a class if it is expanded.

J gene,clone size,CDR3 length,D gene,V gene,CDR3 protein,CDR3 DNA
TRBJ1-2,.,14,TRBD1,TRBV5-6,CASSLLGQDYGYTF,TGTGCCAGCAGCTTGTTAGGACAGGATTACGGCTACACCTTC
TRBJ2-1,.,14,TRBD2,TRBV12-3/TRBV12-4,CASRGTSGYNEQFF,TGTGCCAGCAGAGGGACTAGCGGATACAATGAGCAGTTCTTC
TRBJ2-1,.,13,.,TRBV6-2/TRBV6-3,CASRTLGGDEQFF,TGTGCCAGCAGGACGTTGGGCGGCGATGAGCAGTTCTTC
TRBJ2-7,few,16,.,TRBV5-5,CASSLEQQALSYEQYF,TGTGCCAGCAGCTTGGAACAACAGGCCCTCTCCTACGAGCAGTACTTC
TRBJ2-7,.,15,TRBD1,TRBV6-1,CASNPGQGAPYEQYF,TGTGCCAGCAATCCGGGACAGGGGGCACCCTACGAGCAGTACTTC
TRBJ2-7,.,15,TRBD2,TRBV4-1,CASSRNLKREGEQYF,TGCGCCAGCAGCCGGAACCTAAAGCGGGAGGGGGAGCAGTACTTC
TRBJ2-3,few,18,TRBD2,TRBV25-1,CASSELLQAGVKQDTQYF,TGTGCCAGCAGTGAATTACTTCAAGCGGGAGTGAAGCAAGATACGCAGTATTTT
TRBJ2-1,.,14,.,TRBV20-1,CSARARRATNEQFF,TGCAGTGCTAGAGCGAGACGAGCAACAAATGAGCAGTTCTTC
TRBJ2-3,many,15,TRBD1,TRBV7-2,CASSRGQGATDTQYF,TGTGCCAGCAGCCGAGGACAGGGGGCAACAGATACGCAGTATTTT
TRBJ1-3,few,16,.,TRBV25-1,CASRMMGGLAGNTIYF,TGTGCCAGCAGGATGATGGGGGGCTTGGCTGGAAACACCATATATTTT
TRBJ2-1,many,15,TRBD1,TRBV7-2,CASSQGGQAYNEQFF,TGTGCCAGCAGCCAAGGGGGACAGGCCTACAATGAGCAGTTCTTC
TRBJ2-1,many,15,TRBD2,TRBV7-3,CASSLSGSISNEQFF,TGTGCCAGCAGCCTTAGCGGGAGTATAAGTAATGAGCAGTTCTTC
TRBJ1-2,few,14,.,TRBV4-1,CASSQGRVNYGYTF,TGCGCCAGCAGCCAAGGCAGGGTGAACTATGGCTACACCTTC
TRBJ1-2,.,14,.,TRBV27,CASSHPGGGYGYTF,TGTGCCAGCAGTCACCCGGGGGGGGGCTATGGCTACACCTTC
TRBJ2-2,few,17,.,TRBV5-4,CASSLVRWDIGTGELFF,TGTGCCAGCAGCTTGGTTCGGTGGGACATCGGGACCGGGGAGCTGTTTTTT
TRBJ2-7,.,15,.,TRBV6-1,CASSSAPGPFYEQYF,TGTGCCAGCAGTTCGGCCCCAGGGCCATTCTACGAGCAGTACTTC
TRBJ2-2,.,16,TRBD2,TRBV7-4,CASSFPSGRVTGELFF,TGTGCCAGCAGCTTCCCTAGCGGGAGGGTGACCGGGGAGCTGTTTTTT
TRBJ2-1,few,15,.,TRBV11-2,CASSLDLTRYAEQFF,TGTGCCAGCAGCTTAGATCTCACTAGGTATGCGGAGCAGTTCTTC
TRBJ2-7,few,13,.,TRBV6-1,CASSEALRDEQYF,TGTGCCAGCAGTGAAGCTCTCCGGGACGAGCAGTACTTC
TRBJ1-6,.,13,.,TRBV28,CASSLSSNSPLHF,TGTGCCAGCAGTTTATCCAGCAATTCACCCCTCCACTTT
TRBJ2-3,many,15,TRBD1,TRBV7-2,CASSNQGAGTDTQYF,TGTGCCAGCAGCAACCAGGGGGCAGGCACAGATACGCAGTATTTT
TRBJ2-6,many,13,.,TRBV6-1,CASKGSGANVLTF,TGTGCCAGCAAAGGGTCTGGGGCCAACGTCCTGACTTTC
TRBJ2-1,.,12,.,TRBV6-6,CASSYVGVEQFF,TGTGCCAGCAGTTACGTGGGGGTTGAGCAGTTCTTC
TRBJ1-1,.,14,.,TRBV7-9,CASSLGTKNTEAFF,TGTGCCAGCAGCTTGGGGACAAAGAACACTGAAGCTTTCTTT
TRBJ2-1,few,13,.,TRBV6-2/TRBV6-3,CASSYRVNREQFF,TGTGCCAGCAGTTACCGTGTCAACCGTGAGCAGTTCTTC
TRBJ2-1,few,15,TRBD1,TRBV27,CASSPDRDSYNEQFF,TGTGCCAGCAGTCCGGACAGGGACTCCTACAATGAGCAGTTCTTC
TRBJ2-1,once,18,.,TRBV6-2/TRBV6-3,CASSYEVSQIVSDNEQFF,TGTGCCAGCAGTTATGAAGTTTCACAGATCGTATCCGACAATGAGCAGTTCTTC
TRBJ2-3,.,18,.,TRBV20-1,CSARGPIREGSGTDTQYF,TGCAGTGCTAGAGGCCCTATAAGGGAAGGGAGCGGCACAGATACGCAGTATTTT
TRBJ1-5,.,13,.,TRBV12-3/TRBV12-4,CASSHLSREAQHF,TGTGCCAGCAGTCACCTCTCACGGGAGGCCCAGCATTTT
TRBJ2-7,.,19,TRBD2,TRBV27,CASSLRTSGRVHFPYEQYF,TGTGCCAGCAGTTTAAGAACTAGCGGGAGAGTACACTTTCCCTACGAGCAGTACTTC
TRBJ2-3,.,12,.,TRBV10-3,CANRGASDTQYF,TGTGCCAACCGCGGAGCCTCAGATACGCAGTATTTT
TRBJ2-1,.,16,TRBD2,TRBV19,CASSMGFAGARDEQFF,TGTGCCAGTAGTATGGGTTTCGCGGGAGCTAGGGATGAGCAGTTCTTC
TRBJ2-3,.,17,TRBD2,TRBV18,CASSEQDLAGRTDTQYF,TGTGCCAGCTCAGAGCAAGACCTAGCGGGACGGACAGATACGCAGTATTTT
TRBJ2-1,.,12,.,TRBV7-9,CASSLGNNEQFF,TGTGCCAGCAGCTTAGGTAACAATGAGCAGTTCTTC
TRBJ2-7,.,14,TRBD2,TRBV20-1,CSANTGTSGHEQYF,TGCAGTGCCAACACCGGGACTAGCGGGCACGAGCAGTACTTC
TRBJ2-1,.,15,.,TRBV12-3/TRBV12-4,CASTNRQSSYNEQFF,TGTGCCAGCACCAATAGACAGAGCTCCTACAATGAGCAGTTCTTC
TRBJ2-6,.,16,.,TRBV20-1,CSASSVPGTGANVLTF,TGCAGTGCTAGTAGTGTGCCGGGCACTGGGGCCAACGTCCTGACTTTC
TRBJ2-1,few,16,TRBD2,TRBV6-2/TRBV6-3,CASSSPRTSGSHEQFF,TGTGCCAGCAGTTCCCCCAGGACTAGCGGGAGTCATGAGCAGTTCTTC
TRBJ1-4,.,15,.,TRBV10-3,CAISESGRLNEKLFF,TGTGCCATCAGTGAGTCCGGACGGCTTAATGAAAAACTGTTTTTT
TRBJ1-2,few,16,.,TRBV12-3/TRBV12-4,CASSLGSSDSHYGYTF,TGTGCCAGCAGTTTAGGTTCTTCGGACAGTCACTATGGCTACACCTTC
TRBJ1-2,.,15,.,TRBV28,CASTLPGRINYGYTF,TGTGCCAGCACCCTCCCGGGACGGATAAACTATGGCTACACCTTC